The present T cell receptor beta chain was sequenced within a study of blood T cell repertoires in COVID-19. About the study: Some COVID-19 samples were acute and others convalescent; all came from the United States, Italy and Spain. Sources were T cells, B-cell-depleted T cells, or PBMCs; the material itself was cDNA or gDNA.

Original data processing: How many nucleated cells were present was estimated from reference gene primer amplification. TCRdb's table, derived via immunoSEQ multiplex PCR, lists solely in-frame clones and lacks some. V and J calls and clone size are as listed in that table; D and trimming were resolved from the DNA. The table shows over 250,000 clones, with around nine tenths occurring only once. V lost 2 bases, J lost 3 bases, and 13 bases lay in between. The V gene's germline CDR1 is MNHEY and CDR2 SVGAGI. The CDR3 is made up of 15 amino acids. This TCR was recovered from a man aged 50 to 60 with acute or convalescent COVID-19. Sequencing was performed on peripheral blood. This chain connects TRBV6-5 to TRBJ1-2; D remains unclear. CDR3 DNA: TGTGCCAGCAGTTACGCAGGCGAAGGCTACTATGGCTACACCTTC. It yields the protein CASSYAGEGYYGYTF.